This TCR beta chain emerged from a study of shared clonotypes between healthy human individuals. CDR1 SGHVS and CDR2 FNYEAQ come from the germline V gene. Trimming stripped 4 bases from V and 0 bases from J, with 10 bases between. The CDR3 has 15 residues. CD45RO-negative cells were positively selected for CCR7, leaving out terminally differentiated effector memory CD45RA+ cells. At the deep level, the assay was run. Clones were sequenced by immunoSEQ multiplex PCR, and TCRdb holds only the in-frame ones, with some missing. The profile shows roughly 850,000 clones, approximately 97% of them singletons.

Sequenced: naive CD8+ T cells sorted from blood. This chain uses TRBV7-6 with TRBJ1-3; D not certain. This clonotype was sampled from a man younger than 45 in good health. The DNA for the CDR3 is TGTGCCAGCAGCTCGGAACACATCTCTGGAAACACCATATATTTT. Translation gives CASSSEHISGNTIYF.